The 18 T cell receptor beta chains below were found in one sample sequenced in a study of post-analysis software for immune sequencing data (dated by TCRdb to about 2015). Their antigen targets remain unknown. Libraries were built with PCR. Sequenced on an Illumina HiSeq 2500. To reduce PCR and sequencing biases, unique molecular identifiers were built into the TCR beta cDNA libraries. In-frame beta chains were kept once TCRdb had trimmed the public reads at Q25 with fastp and called clones with MiXCR. Here each entry gathers all rows of one CDR3 protein and keeps the most common genes and DNA. In this sample the table shows fewer than 700,000 distinct CDR3 sequences, 40% to 50% of which occur a single time. The ten largest clones capture about 1.8% of the sample. General conclusions and limits of the study: Significantly higher frequencies in patients than in controls were found for about five TRBV segments, including TRBV5-6, TRBV5-1 and TRBV20-1.

The sequencing sample was made of blood. Receptor source: a girl between 10 and 17 years old with multiple sclerosis.

This clonotype was recorded a few times. This rearrangement joins TRBV12-3 or TRBV12-4 to TRBJ1-5, with TRBD1 identical over 9 bases. The CDR3 totals 15 residues. Trimming removed 6 bases from V and 0 bases from J; junction bases left unmatched: 3. The CDR3 loop is CASRGTGNSNQPQHF. DNA for the CDR3: TGTGCCAGCAGGGGGACAGGGAATAGCAATCAGCCCCAGCATTTT.

V gene TRBV5-1 combines with J gene TRBJ2-5; D may correspond to TRBD1 or TRBD2 (5 bases each). CDR3 length: 15 amino acids. Trimming left V 0 bases short and J 11 bases short, with 20 bases between. Per germline, CDR1 SGHRS and CDR2 YFSETQ. The CDR3 DNA is TGCGCCAGCAGCTTGGATAGCCACGGCATGGGGGAGCAGTACTTC. Protein: CASSLDSHGMGEQYF.

The V and J genes are TRBV3-1 and TRBJ1-1, with TRBD1 as a possible D gene (5 bases). V was clipped by 3 bases and J by 1 base, with 9 bases between them. CDR1 LGHDT and CDR2 YNNKEL come from the germline V gene (reference sequence). CDR3 size: 14 residues. The CDR3 is CASSQRGPNTEAFF. Here the CDR3 DNA reads TGTGCCAGCAGCCAGAGGGGCCCGAACACTGAAGCTTTCTTT. Filled out from reference TRBV3-1 and TRBJ1-1, the complete variable domain reads DTAVSQTPKYLVTQMGNDKSIKCEQNLGHDTMYWYKQDSKKFLKIMFSYNNKELIINETVPNRFSPKSPDKAHLNLHINSLELGDSAVYFCASSQRGPNTEAFFGQGTRLTVV.

This clonotype was found a few times. This chain joins TRBV3-1 and TRBJ2-5, with 15 nucleotides matching TRBD2. The CDR3 extends over 17 amino acids. With 4 bases clipped from V and 5 bases from J, the junction kept 8 bases outside the gene matches. Germline values: CDR1 LGHDT, CDR2 YNNKEL (reference sequence). This CDR3 reads CASSLGLAGGPLETQYF. DNA of the CDR3: TGTGCCAGCAGCCTCGGACTAGCGGGGGGGCCTTTGGAGACCCAGTACTTC.

This clonotype occurred a few times. The chain is built from TRBV4-1 and TRBJ2-5, with 13 bases lining up with TRBD2. The junction had 11 bases not matched to a gene; V was cut back by 5 bases and J by 2 bases. CDR1 is MGHRA and CDR2 is YSYEKL in the germline V gene. This CDR3 region has 18 residues. The chain's CDR3 is CASSNKGELAGGQETQYF. In nucleotides, the CDR3 is TGCGCCAGCAGCAACAAAGGGGAACTAGCGGGGGGGCAAGAGACCCAGTACTTC.

The V and J genes are TRBV7-9 and TRBJ1-2, with TRBD1 matching over 12 bases. CDR3 length: 17 amino acids. With V trimmed by 3 bases and J by 6 bases, 11 bases remained unmatched. CDR1 is SEHNR and CDR2 is FQNEAQ in the germline V gene (reference sequence). In DNA, the CDR3 is TGTGCCAGCAGCTTCCCGGGACAGGGGGCGTCGGCGGATGGCTACACCTTC. Encoded protein: CASSFPGQGASADGYTF. Drawing the rest from reference TRBV7-9 and TRBJ1-2, the complete variable domain is DTGVSQNPRHKITKRGQNVTFRCDPISEHNRLYWYRQTLGQGPEFLTYFQNEAQLEKSRLLSDRFSAERPKGSFSTLEIQRTEQGDSAMYLCASSFPGQGASADGYTFGSGTRLTVV.

The chain couples TRBV7-2 to TRBJ2-1, with D possibly matching TRBD2 (5 bases). Trimming cost V 5 bases and J 7 bases, with 18 bases left between them. CDR3 length: 15 amino acids. CDR1 SGHTA and CDR2 FQGNSA come from the germline V gene. CDR3 sequence reads: CASSPRTGLGNEQFF. In nucleotides, the CDR3 is TGTGCCAGCAGCCCCAGGACTGGTCTAGGAAATGAGCAGTTCTTC.

The J gene is TRBJ1-5, the V gene TRBV12-3 or TRBV12-4; TRBD1 aligns across 9 bases. There are 15 residues in the CDR3. J was trimmed by 5 bases and V by 5 bases; bases with no gene match: 7. The CDR3 loop reads CASSHQGQGYQPQHF. The CDR3 DNA reads TGTGCCAGCAGTCACCAGGGACAGGGTTATCAGCCCCAGCATTTT.

The chain recombines TRBV12-3 or TRBV12-4 with TRBJ2-5, with TRBD2 identical over 10 bases. V shed 4 bases, J shed 5 bases, and the junction held 10 bases outside the gene matches. CDR3 length: 16 residues. CDR3 sequence: CASSSRGAGGPETQYF. The CDR3 bases are TGTGCCAGCAGTTCACGGGGAGCGGGGGGGCCGGAGACCCAGTACTTC.

The rearrangement joins TRBV6-5 to TRBJ2-1, with D uncertain. Germline loops: CDR1 MNHEY, CDR2 SVGAGI. This CDR3 region has 14 residues. Trimming left V 6 bases short and J 4 bases short, with 13 bases between. CDR3 in DNA: TGTGCCAGCAGACCCTTCGGGCTTTACAATGAGCAGTTCTTC. Translating gives CASRPFGLYNEQFF.

CDR3 DNA: TGCAGCGTTGGGGGGACAGGGGGTTTCGGCACAGATACGCAGTATTTT. Translating gives CSVGGTGGFGTDTQYF. This sequence joins TRBV29-1 and TRBJ2-3; 11 nucleotides line up with TRBD1. The CDR3 is made up of 16 amino acids. CDR1 is SQVTM and CDR2 is ANQGSEA in the germline V gene. Trimming at V came to 4 bases and at J to 1 base, leaving 7 bases not matched to a gene.

The chain has TRBV6-5 and TRBJ2-7; the D gene is possibly TRBD2 (6 bases). V dropped 6 bases and J dropped 4 bases, with 16 bases sitting between them. The CDR3 extends over 14 amino acids. The germline gives CDR1 MNHEY, CDR2 SVGAGI. CDR3 residues: CASRRAGSGYEQYF. The CDR3 DNA follows: TGTGCCAGCAGAAGAGCAGGGAGCGGGTACGAGCAGTACTTC.

V and J are TRBV24-1 and TRBJ2-1; D perhaps matches TRBD2 (5 bases). Trimming removed 3 bases from V and 4 bases from J, with 18 bases in between. Per the germline V gene, CDR1 is KGHDR and CDR2 is SFDVKD. The CDR3 is 17 amino acids. CDR3 nucleotides: TGTGCCACCAGTGATCCGCGGACTCGGACGCCGTACAATGAGCAGTTCTTC. Translated, it gives CATSDPRTRTPYNEQFF.

The chain recombines TRBV11-3 with TRBJ2-5; no clear D gene. CDR1 and CDR2 from the germline V gene are SGHNT and YENEEA. The CDR3 extends over 13 amino acids. The V gene lost 3 bases and the J gene lost 0 bases, with 5 bases spanning the gap. CDR3 amino acids: CASSFNNQETQYF. The DNA for the CDR3 is TGTGCCAGCAGCTTTAACAACCAAGAGACCCAGTACTTC. The full variable domain, its missing parts supplied by reference TRBV11-3 and TRBJ2-5, is EAGVVQSPRYKIIEKKQPVAFWCNPISGHNTLYWYLQNLGQGPELLIRYENEEAVDDSQLPKDRFSAERLKGVDSTLKIQPAELGDSAVYLCASSFNNQETQYFGPGTRLLVL.

The sample holds a few counts of this clonotype. The rearrangement joins TRBV29-1 to TRBJ2-7, with TRBD1 identical over 7 bases. The ends lost 5 bases at V and 1 base at J; junction bases unmatched: 11. CDR1 and CDR2 (germline): SQVTM, ANQGSEA. This CDR3 has 15 amino acids. The DNA for the CDR3 is TGCAGCGTTAAAGTTCCGGAACAGGGGTCCTACGAGCAGTACTTC. Translation gives CSVKVPEQGSYEQYF.

The V call is TRBV10-3, the J call TRBJ1-1; no clear D. Trimming pared 1 base from V and 1 base from J, leaving 7 bases between. Germline CDR1 is ENHRY and CDR2 is SYGVKD. The CDR3 consists of 14 residues. The CDR3 spells CAISEFSENTEAFF. In nucleotides, the CDR3 is TGTGCCATCAGTGAGTTCTCAGAGAACACTGAAGCTTTCTTT.

V is TRBV4-1 and J is TRBJ2-7; 7 bases line up with TRBD2. This CDR3 region has 16 residues. CDR1 and CDR2 from the germline V gene are MGHRA and YSYEKL. Unmatched junction bases numbered 13, after V lost 0 bases and J lost 8 bases. CDR3 DNA sequence: TGCGCCAGCAGCCAAGATTTGCCTAGCGGACTACGGCAGCAGTACTTC. This sequence encodes CASSQDLPSGLRQQYF.

The chain links TRBV4-1 to TRBJ2-1; D possibly corresponds to TRBD2 (5 bases). Germline V gene lookup returns CDR1 MGHRA and CDR2 YSYEKL. The V end lost 0 bases, the J end lost 6 bases, and 12 bases lay between the germline ends. The CDR3 totals 15 residues. The CDR3 is CASSQDRTLGNEQFF. The CDR3 nucleotides read TGCGCCAGCAGCCAAGATAGAACACTAGGCAATGAGCAGTTCTTC.